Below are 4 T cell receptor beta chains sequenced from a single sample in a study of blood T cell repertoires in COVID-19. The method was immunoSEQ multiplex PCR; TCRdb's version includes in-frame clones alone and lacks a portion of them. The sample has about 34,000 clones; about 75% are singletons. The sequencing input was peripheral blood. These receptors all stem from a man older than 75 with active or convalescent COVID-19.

As DNA, the CDR3 is TGTGCCAGCAGCAAACAGGGAAAAACAAGCACAGATACGCAGTATTTT. Protein sequence: CASSKQGKTSTDTQYF. V is TRBV4-2 and J is TRBJ2-3; TRBD1 is a possible D gene (6 bases). The germline V gene encodes CDR1 LGHNA and CDR2 YNFKEQ. The V end was cut by 5 bases, the J end by 0 bases, with 15 bases between. CDR3 length: 16 residues.

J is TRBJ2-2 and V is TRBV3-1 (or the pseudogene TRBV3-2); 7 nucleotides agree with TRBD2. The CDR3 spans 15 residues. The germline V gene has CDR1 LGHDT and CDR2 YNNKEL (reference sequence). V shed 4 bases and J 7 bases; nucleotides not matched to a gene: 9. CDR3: CASSLEGGPGGELFF. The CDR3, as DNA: TGTGCCAGCAGCCTCGAGGGAGGGCCAGGCGGGGAGCTGTTTTTT.

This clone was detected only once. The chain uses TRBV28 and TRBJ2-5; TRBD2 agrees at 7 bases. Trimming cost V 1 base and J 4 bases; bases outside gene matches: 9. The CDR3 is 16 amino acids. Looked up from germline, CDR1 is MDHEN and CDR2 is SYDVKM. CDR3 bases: TGTGCCAGCAGTTTATTAGGCGGGAGAGCCGGAGAGACCCAGTACTTC. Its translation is CASSLLGGRAGETQYF.

The CDR3 sequence: CASSPGGGETQYF. The CDR3 DNA reads as TGTGCCAGCAGCCCGGGAGGCGGGGAGACCCAGTACTTC. The genes are TRBV3-1 (or the pseudogene TRBV3-2) and TRBJ2-5; TRBD2 agrees at 7 bases. Germline V gives CDR1 LGHDT, CDR2 YNNKEL (reference sequence). CDR3 length: 13 residues. Unmatched junction bases numbered 4, after V lost 4 bases and J lost 5 bases.